What follows are 5 T cell receptor beta chains derived from one specimen sequenced in a study of blood T cells in healthy people across ages. Primed by a sample-barcoded 5' primer and a J-beta primer mix, a second PCR proceeded for about 6 to 11 cycles. TCRdb reprocessed the 5' RACE reads via MiXCR and lists one record per CDR3 protein. This table has around 1.5 million distinct CDR3 sequences, almost 60% appearing once. Sample: blood. These receptors all come from a man between 18 and 29 years old in good health.

The gene calls are TRBV4-1 and TRBJ2-7, with D possibly being TRBD2 (6 bases). Trimming pared 8 bases from V and 6 bases from J, leaving 29 bases between. The V gene's germline CDR1 is MGHRA and CDR2 YSYEKL. This CDR3 has 17 residues. This CDR3 reads CASAAGRPGLGVGEQYF. The CDR3 DNA is TGCGCCAGCGCCGCGGGCAGGCCGGGACTCGGGGTTGGCGAGCAGTACTTC.

This clonotype came up a few times. The genes are TRBV20-1 and TRBJ2-7; TRBD1 matches at 10 bases. CDR3 size: 13 residues. CDR1 and CDR2 (germline): DFQATT, SNEGSKA (reference sequence). The V gene end was trimmed by 3 bases and the J gene end by 3 bases; junction bases not matched to a gene: 2. The CDR3 spells CSARTGGIYEQYF. Here the CDR3 DNA reads TGCAGTGCTAGGACAGGGGGCATCTACGAGCAGTACTTC.

The chain recombines TRBV13 with TRBJ1-1; TRBD1 is a possible D gene (6 bases). V was cut by 1 base and J by 7 bases, with 25 bases left in between. This CDR3 contains 18 residues. Germline-derived CDR1 and CDR2 are PRHDT and FYEKMQ (reference sequence). The CDR3 is CASSLEGQTRRWKYEAFF. The CDR3 DNA sequence: TGTGCCAGCAGCTTAGAAGGACAGACGAGAAGGTGGAAATATGAAGCTTTCTTT.

J is TRBJ2-3 and V is TRBV3-1, with 8 bases lining up with TRBD2. The ends lost 3 bases at V and 5 bases at J; junction bases unmatched: 4. Germline assignment: CDR1 LGHDT and CDR2 YNNKEL (reference sequence). This CDR3 is built from 14 residues. CDR3 region: CASSQGTSGDTQYF. In DNA form, the CDR3 reads TGTGCCAGCAGCCAGGGGACTAGTGGAGATACGCAGTATTTT.

The chain links TRBV27 to TRBJ2-5, with D unresolved. The end of the DNA is better explained by TRBJ2-7, so the J call may be wrong. Germline CDR1 reads MNHEY; CDR2 reads SMNVEV (reference sequence). There are 14 residues in the CDR3. The CDR3 DNA reads as TGTGCCAGCAGTTTGGGTGGGGTACAATACGAGCAGTACTTC. Amino acid sequence: CASSLGGVQYEQYF.